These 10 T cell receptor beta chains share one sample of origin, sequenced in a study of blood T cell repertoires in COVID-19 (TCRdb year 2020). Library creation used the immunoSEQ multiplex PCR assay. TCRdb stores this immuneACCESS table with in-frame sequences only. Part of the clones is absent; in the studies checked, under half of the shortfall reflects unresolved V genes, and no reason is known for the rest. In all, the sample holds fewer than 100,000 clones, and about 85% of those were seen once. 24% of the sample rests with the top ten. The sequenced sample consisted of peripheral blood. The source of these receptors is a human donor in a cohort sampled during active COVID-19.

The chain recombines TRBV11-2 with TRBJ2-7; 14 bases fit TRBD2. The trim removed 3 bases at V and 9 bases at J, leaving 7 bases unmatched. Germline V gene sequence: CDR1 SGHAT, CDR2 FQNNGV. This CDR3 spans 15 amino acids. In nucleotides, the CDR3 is TGTGCCAGCAGCTTCTCGACTAGCGGGAGGGAGTGGCAGTACTTC. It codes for CASSFSTSGREWQYF.

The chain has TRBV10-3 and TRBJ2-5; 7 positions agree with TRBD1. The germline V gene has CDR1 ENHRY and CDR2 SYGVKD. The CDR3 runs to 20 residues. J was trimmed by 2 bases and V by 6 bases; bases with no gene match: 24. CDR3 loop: CAIRETGTEKASPGQETQYF. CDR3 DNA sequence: TGTGCCATCAGGGAGACCGGGACAGAAAAAGCTAGCCCCGGACAAGAGACCCAGTACTTC.

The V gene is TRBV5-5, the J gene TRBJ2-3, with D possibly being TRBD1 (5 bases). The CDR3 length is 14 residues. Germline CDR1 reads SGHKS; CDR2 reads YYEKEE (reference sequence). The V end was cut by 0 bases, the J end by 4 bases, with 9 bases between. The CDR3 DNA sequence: TGTGCCAGCAGCTTGGATTGGGGCGCAGATACGCAGTATTTT. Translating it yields CASSLDWGADTQYF.

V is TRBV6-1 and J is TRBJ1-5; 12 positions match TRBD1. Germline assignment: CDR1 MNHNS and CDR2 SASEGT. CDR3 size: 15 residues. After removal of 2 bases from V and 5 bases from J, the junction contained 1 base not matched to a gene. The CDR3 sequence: CASSERDRGHQPQHF. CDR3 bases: TGTGCCAGCAGTGAACGGGACAGGGGGCATCAGCCCCAGCATTTT.

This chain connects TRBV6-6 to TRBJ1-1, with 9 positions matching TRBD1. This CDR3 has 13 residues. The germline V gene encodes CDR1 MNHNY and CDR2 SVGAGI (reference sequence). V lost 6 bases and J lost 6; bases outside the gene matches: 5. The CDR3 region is CASSWDRAAEAFF. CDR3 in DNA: TGTGCCAGCAGCTGGGACAGGGCGGCTGAAGCTTTCTTT.

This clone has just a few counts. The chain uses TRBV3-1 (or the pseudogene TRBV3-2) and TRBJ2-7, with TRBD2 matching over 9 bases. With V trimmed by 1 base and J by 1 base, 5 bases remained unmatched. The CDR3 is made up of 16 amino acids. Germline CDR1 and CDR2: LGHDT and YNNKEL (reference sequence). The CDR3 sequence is CASSQAWAGGSYEQYF. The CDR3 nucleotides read TGTGCCAGCAGCCAAGCCTGGGCGGGAGGGTCCTACGAGCAGTACTTC.

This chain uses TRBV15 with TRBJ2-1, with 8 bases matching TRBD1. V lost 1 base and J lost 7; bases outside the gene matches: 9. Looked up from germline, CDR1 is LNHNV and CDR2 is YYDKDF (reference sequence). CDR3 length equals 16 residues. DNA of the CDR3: TGTGCCACCAGCAGAGGGCGGCAGGGGGCGCGAAATGAGCAGTTCTTC. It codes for CATSRGRQGARNEQFF.

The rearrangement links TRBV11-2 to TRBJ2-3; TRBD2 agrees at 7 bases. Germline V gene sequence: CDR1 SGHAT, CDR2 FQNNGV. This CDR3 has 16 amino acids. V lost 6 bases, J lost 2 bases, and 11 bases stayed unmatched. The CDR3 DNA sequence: TGTGCCAGCAGGCGTAACACGGGAGGCCCCACAGATACGCAGTATTTT. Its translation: CASRRNTGGPTDTQYF.

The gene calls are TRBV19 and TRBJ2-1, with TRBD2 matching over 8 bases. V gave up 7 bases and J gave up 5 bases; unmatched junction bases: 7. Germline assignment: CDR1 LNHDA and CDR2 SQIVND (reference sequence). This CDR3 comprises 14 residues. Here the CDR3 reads CASTIAGRDNEQFF. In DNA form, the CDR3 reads TGTGCCAGTACCATAGCGGGACGGGACAATGAGCAGTTCTTC. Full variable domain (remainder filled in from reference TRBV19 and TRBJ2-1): DGGITQSPKYLFRKEGQNVTLSCEQNLNHDAMYWYRQDPGQGLRLIYYSQIVNDFQKGDIAEGYSVSREKKESFPLTVTSAQKNPTAFYLCASTIAGRDNEQFFGPGTRLTVL.

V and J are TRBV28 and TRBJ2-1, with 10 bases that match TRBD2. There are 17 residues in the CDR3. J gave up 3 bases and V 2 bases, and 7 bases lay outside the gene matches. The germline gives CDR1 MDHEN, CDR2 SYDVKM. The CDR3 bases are TGTGCCAGCAGTTTACTAGCGGGAGCGGCCGGCTACAATGAGCAGTTCTTC. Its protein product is CASSLLAGAAGYNEQFF.